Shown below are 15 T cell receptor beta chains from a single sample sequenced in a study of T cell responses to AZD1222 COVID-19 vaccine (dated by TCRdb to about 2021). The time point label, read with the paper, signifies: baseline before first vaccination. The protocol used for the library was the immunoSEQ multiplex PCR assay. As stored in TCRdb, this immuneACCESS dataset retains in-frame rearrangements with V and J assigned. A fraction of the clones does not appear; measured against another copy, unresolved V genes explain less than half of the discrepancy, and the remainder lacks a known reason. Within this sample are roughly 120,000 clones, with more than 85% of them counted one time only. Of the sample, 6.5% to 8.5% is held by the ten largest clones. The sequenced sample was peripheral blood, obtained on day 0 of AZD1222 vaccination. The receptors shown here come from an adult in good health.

The CDR3 region is CASSLTLDRGTGELFF. CDR3 nucleotides: TGCGCCAGCAGCTTGACCCTGGACAGGGGAACCGGGGAGCTGTTTTTT. The chain combines TRBV5-1 with TRBJ2-2; TRBD1 agrees at 9 bases. This CDR3 contains 16 residues. Germline loops: CDR1 SGHRS, CDR2 YFSETQ. The V and J ends lost 1 base and 5 bases, in that order; junction bases with no gene match: 6.

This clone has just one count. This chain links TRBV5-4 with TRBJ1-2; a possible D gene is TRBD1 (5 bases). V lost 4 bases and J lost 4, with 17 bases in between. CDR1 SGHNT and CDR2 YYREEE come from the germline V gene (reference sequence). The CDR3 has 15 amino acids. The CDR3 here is CASSHGGGVSYGYTF. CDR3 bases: TGTGCCAGCAGCCACGGGGGGGGAGTTTCCTATGGCTACACCTTC.

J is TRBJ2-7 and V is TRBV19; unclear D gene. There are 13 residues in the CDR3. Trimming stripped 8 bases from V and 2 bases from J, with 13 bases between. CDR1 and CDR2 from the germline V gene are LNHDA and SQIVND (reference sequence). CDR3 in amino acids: CASSPGLPYEQYF. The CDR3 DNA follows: TGTGCCAGTTCCCCGGGCCTACCCTACGAGCAGTACTTC.

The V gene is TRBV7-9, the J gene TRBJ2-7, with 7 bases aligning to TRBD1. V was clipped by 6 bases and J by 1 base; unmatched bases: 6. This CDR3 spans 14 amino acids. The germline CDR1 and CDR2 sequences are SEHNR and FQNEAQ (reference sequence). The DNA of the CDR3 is TGTGCCAGCAGTCATAAGACAGGGTCCTACGAGCAGTACTTC. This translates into CASSHKTGSYEQYF.

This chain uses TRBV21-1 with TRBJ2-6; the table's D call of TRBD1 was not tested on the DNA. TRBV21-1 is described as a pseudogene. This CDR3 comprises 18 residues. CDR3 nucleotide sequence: TGTGCCAGCAGCCCGCTGACAGGGGTGAGCTCTGGGGCCAACGTCCTGACTTTC. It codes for CASSPLTGVSSGANVLTF.

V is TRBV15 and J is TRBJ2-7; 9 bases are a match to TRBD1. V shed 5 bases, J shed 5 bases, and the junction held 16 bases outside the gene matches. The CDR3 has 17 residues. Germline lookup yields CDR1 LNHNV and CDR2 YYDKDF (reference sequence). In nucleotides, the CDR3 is TGTGCCACCAGCGGGTATAGGTCGGGGACAGGGAGCCACGAGCAGTACTTC. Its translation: CATSGYRSGTGSHEQYF.

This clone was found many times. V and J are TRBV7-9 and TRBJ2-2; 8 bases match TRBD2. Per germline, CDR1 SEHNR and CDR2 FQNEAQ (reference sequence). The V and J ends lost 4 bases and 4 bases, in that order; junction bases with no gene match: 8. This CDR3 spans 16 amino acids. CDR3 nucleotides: TGTGCCAGCAGCTCGGCAGCGGGGGACATCACCGGGGAGCTGTTTTTT. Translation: CASSSAAGDITGELFF.

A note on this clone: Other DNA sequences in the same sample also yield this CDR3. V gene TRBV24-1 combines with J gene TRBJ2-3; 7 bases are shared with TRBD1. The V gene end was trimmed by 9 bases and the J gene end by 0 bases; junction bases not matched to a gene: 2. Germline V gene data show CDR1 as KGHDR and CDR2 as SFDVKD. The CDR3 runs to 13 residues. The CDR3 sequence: CATEGASTDTQYF. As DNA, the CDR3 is TGTGCCACCGAGGGGGCAAGCACAGATACGCAGTATTTT.

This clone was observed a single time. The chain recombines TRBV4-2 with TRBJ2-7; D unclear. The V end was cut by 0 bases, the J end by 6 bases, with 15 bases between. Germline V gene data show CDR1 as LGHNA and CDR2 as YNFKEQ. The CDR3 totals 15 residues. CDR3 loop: CASSQDHGSSGEQYF. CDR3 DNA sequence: TGTGCCAGCAGCCAAGATCATGGTTCAAGTGGCGAGCAGTACTTC.

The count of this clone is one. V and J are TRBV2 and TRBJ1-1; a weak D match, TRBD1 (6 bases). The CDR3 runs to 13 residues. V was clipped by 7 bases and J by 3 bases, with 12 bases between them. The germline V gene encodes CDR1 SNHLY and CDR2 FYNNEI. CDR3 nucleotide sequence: TGTGCCAGCAAAGGACAGTTGTACACTGAAGCTTTCTTT. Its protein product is CASKGQLYTEAFF. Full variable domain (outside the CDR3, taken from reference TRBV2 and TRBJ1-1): EPEVTQTPSHQVTQMGQEVILRCVPISNHLYFYWYRQILGQKVEFLVSFYNNEISEKSEIFDDQFSVERPDGSNFTLKIRSTKLEDSAMYFCASKGQLYTEAFFGQGTRLTVV.

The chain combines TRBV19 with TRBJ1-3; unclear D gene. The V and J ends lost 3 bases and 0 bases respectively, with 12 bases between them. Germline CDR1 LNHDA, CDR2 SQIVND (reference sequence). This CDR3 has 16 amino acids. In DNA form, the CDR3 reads TGTGCCAGTAGTATCGCTAGGATTGCCTCTGGAAACACCATATATTTT. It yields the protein CASSIARIASGNTIYF.

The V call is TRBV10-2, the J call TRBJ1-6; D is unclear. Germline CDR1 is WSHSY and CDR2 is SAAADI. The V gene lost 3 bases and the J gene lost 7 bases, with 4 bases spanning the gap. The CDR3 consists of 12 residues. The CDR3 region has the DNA TGCGCCAGCAGTGACAGCAATTCACCCCTCCACTTT. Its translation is CASSDSNSPLHF.

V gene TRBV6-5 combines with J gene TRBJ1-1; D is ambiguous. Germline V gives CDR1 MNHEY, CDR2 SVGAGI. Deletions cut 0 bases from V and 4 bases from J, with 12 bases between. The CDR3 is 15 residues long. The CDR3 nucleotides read TGTGCCAGCAGTTACTCGACACTGGATGGCACTGAAGCTTTCTTT. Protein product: CASSYSTLDGTEAFF.

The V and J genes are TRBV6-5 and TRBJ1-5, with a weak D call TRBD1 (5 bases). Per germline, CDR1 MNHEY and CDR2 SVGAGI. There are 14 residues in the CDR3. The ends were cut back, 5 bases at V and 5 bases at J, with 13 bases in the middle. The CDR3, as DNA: TGTGCCAGCAGTAATTCCGGGACTCATCAGCCCCAGCATTTT. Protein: CASSNSGTHQPQHF.

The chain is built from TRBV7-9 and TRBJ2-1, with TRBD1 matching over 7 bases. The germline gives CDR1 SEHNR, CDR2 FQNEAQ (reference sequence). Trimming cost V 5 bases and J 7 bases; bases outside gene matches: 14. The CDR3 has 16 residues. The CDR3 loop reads CASSPTRGSGLNEQFF. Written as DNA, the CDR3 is TGTGCCAGCAGCCCGACCAGGGGGTCGGGGTTAAATGAGCAGTTCTTC.